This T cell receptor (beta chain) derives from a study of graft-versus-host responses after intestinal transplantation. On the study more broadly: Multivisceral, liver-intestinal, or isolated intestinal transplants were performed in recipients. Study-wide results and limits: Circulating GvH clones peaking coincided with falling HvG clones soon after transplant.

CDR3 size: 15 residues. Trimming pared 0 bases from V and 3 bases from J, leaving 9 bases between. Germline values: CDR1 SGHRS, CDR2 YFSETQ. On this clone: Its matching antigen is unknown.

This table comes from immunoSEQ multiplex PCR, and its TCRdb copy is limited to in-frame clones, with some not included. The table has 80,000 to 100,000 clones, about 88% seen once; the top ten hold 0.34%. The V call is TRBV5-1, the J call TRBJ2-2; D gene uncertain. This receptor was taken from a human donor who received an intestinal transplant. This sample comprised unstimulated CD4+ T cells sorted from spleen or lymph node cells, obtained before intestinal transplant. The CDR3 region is CASSLEPRDTGELFF. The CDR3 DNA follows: TGCGCCAGCAGCTTGGAACCCCGGGACACCGGGGAGCTGTTTTTT. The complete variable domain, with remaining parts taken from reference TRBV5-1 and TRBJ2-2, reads KAGVTQTPRYLIKTRGQQVTLSCSPISGHRSVSWYQQTPGQGLQFLFEYFSETQRNKGNFPGRFSGRQFSNSRSEMNVSTLELGDSALYLCASSLEPRDTGELFFGEGSRLTVL.